This T cell receptor (beta chain) was observed in a study of regulatory T cells in long-lasting Graves disease. Investigators prepared the TCR beta libraries by applying iRepertoire HTBI primers and Arm-PCR of CDR3 regions. Original analysis: Overall, samples carried roughly 60 TRBV and 14 TRBJ segments. TCRdb re-analysed the multiplex PCR reads in MiXCR, keeping a single row per CDR3 protein. The V and J calls were determined by TCRdb, not by the authors. Of more than 450,000 distinct CDR3 sequences in the sample, approximately 12% are singletons; the top ten hold over 7%. Specified time point: newly diagnosed GD, antithyroid drugs for less than 3 months. PBMCs were the source of the RNA used for TCR sequencing. These data also formed part of another study, on T cells in Graves' hyperthyroidism and ophthalmopathy.

The specimen comprised peripheral blood mononuclear cells (PBMCs), sampled at new diagnosis, from a patient treated with antithyroid drugs. The TCR sequence derives from a woman aged 25 to 39 with Graves disease.

The CDR3 here is CASSIVQNEKLFF. The CDR3 region has the DNA TGTGCCAGTAGTATCGTCCAGAATGAAAAACTGTTTTTT. This chain links TRBV19 with TRBJ1-4; unclear D gene. This CDR3 has 13 residues. Trimming took off 3 bases at V and 5 bases at J, with 7 bases between the two ends. The germline V gene has CDR1 LNHDA and CDR2 SQIVND (reference sequence). The full variable domain, with the rest looked up from reference TRBV19 and TRBJ1-4, is DGGITQSPKYLFRKEGQNVTLSCEQNLNHDAMYWYRQDPGQGLRLIYYSQIVNDFQKGDIAEGYSVSREKKESFPLTVTSAQKNPTAFYLCASSIVQNEKLFFGSGTQLSVL.